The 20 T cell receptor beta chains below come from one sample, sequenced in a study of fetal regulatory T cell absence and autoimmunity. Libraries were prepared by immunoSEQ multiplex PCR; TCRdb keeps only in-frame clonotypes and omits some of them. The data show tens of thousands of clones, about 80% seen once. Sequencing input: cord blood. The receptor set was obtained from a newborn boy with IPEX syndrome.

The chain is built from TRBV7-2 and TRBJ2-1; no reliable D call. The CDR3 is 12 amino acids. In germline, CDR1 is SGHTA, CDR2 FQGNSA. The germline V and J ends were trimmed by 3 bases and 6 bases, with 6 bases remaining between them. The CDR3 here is CASSFIGNEQFF. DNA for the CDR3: TGTGCCAGCAGCTTTATCGGCAATGAGCAGTTCTTC.

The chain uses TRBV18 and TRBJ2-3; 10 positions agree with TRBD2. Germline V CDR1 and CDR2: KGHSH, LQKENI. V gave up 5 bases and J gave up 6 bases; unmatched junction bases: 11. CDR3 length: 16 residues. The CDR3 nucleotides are TGTGCCAGCTCAGAATTAGCGGGAGGCTTCAGGGATACGCAGTATTTT. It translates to CASSELAGGFRDTQYF.

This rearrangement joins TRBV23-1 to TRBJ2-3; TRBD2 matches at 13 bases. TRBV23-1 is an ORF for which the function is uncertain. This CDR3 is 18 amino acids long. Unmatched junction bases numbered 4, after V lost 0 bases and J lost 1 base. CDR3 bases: TGCGCCAGCAGTCAATCTCGACTAGCGGGGGGAGGCACAGATACGCAGTATTTT. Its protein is CASSQSRLAGGGTDTQYF.

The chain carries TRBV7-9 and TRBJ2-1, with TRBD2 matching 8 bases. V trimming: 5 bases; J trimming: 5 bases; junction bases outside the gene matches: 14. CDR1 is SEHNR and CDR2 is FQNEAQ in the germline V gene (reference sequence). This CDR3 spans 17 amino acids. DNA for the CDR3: TGTGCCAGCAGCCGCCCCGGGACTAGGTTAGAAAACAATGAGCAGTTCTTC. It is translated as CASSRPGTRLENNEQFF.

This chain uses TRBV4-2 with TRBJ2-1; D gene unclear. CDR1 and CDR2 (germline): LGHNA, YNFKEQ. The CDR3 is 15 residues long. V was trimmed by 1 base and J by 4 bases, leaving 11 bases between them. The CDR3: CASSQAARIYNEQFF. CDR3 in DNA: TGTGCCAGCAGCCAAGCGGCCAGGATTTACAATGAGCAGTTCTTC.

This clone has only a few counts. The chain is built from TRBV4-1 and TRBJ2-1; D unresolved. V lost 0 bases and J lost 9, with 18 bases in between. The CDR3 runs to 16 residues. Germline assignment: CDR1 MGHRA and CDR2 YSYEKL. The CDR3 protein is CASSQDAMTLKGEQFF. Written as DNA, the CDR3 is TGCGCCAGCAGCCAAGATGCTATGACCTTAAAAGGTGAGCAGTTCTTC.

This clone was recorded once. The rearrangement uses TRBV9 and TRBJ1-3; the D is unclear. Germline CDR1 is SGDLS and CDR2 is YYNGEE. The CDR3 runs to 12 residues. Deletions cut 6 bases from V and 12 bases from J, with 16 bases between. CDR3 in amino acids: CASTDHGEGIYF. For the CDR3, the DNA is TGTGCCAGCACGGACCACGGGGAGGGCATATATTTT.

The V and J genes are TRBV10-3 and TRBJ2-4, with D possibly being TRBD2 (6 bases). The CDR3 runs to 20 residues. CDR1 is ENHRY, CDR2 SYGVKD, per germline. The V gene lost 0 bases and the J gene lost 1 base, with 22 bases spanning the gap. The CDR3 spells CAISESPFSGGPLAKNIQYF. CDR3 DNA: TGTGCCATCAGTGAGTCCCCCTTTAGCGGAGGACCTCTGGCCAAAAACATTCAGTACTTC.

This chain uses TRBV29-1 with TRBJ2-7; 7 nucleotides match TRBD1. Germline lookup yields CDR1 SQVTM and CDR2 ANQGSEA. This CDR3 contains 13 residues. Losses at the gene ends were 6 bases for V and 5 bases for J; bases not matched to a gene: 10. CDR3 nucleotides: TGCAGCGTCGTAGACAGGGCGGGCGACGAGCAGTACTTC. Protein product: CSVVDRAGDEQYF.

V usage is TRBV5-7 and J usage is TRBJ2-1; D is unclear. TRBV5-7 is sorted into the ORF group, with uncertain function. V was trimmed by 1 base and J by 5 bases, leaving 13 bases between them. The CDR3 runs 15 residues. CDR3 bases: TGTGCCAGCAGCTTGAATGCAACCCAAAACAATGAGCAGTTCTTC. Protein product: CASSLNATQNNEQFF.

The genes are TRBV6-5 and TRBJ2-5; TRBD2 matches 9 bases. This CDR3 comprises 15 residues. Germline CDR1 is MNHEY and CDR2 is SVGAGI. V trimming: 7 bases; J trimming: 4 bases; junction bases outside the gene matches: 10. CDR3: CASTSGLANRETQYF. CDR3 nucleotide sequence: TGTGCCAGCACCTCGGGACTAGCCAACCGAGAGACCCAGTACTTC.

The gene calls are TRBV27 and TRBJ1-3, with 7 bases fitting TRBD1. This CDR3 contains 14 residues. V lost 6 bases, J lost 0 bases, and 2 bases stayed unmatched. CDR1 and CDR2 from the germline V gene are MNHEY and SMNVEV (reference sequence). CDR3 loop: CASRGTVSGNTIYF. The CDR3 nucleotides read TGTGCCAGCAGGGGGACAGTCTCTGGAAACACCATATATTTT.

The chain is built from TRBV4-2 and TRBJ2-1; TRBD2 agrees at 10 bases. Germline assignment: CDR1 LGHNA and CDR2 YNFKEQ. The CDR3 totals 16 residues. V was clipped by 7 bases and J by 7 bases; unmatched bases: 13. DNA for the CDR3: TGTGCCAGCACCCCAAGAGCGGGAGGGCCAGGGAATGAGCAGTTCTTC. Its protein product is CASTPRAGGPGNEQFF.

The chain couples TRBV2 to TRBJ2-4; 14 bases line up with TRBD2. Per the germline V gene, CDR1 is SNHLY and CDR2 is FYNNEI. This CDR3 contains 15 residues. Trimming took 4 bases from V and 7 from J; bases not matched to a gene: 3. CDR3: CASSGLAGGSNIQYF. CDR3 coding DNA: TGTGCCAGCAGTGGACTAGCGGGAGGGAGTAACATTCAGTACTTC.

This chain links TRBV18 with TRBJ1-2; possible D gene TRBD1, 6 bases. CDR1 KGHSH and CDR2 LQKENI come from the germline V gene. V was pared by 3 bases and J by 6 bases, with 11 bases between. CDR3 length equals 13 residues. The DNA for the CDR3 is TGTGCCAGCTCACCTCAGGGGACGGATGGCTACACCTTC. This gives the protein CASSPQGTDGYTF.

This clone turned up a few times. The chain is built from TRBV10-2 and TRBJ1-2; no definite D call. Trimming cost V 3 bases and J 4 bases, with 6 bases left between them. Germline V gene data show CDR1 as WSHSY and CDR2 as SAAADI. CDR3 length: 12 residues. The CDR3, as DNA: TGCGCCAGCAGTGACAGGCCCTATGGCTACACCTTC. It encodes CASSDRPYGYTF.

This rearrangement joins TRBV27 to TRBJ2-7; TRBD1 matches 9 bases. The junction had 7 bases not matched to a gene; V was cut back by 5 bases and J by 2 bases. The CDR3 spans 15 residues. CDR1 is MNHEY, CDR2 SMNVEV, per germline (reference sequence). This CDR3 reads CASSRSGTGTYEQYF. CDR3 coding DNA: TGTGCCAGCAGTCGAAGCGGGACAGGGACCTACGAGCAGTACTTC.

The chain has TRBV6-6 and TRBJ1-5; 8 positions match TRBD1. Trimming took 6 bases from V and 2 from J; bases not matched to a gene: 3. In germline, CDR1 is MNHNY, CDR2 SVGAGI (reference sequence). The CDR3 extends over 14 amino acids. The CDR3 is CASSPGQGNQPQHF. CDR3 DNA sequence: TGTGCCAGCAGCCCGGGACAGGGCAATCAGCCCCAGCATTTT.

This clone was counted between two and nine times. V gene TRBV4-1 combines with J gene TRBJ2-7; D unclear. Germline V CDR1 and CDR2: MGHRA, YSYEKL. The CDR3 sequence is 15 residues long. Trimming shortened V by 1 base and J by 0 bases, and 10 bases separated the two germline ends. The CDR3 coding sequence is TGCGCCAGCAGCCAAGTAAAGGACCTCTCCTACGAGCAGTACTTC. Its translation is CASSQVKDLSYEQYF.

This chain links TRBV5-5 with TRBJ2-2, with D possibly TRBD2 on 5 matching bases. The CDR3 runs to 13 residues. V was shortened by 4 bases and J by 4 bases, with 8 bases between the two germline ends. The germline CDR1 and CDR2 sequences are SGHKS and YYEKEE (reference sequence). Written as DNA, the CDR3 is TGTGCCAGCAGCCCGGGGAGCACCGGGGAGCTGTTTTTT. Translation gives CASSPGSTGELFF.